The 21 T cell receptor beta chains given below trace back to one sample, sequenced in a study of blood T cell repertoires in COVID-19. Clones were sequenced by immunoSEQ multiplex PCR, and TCRdb holds only the in-frame ones, with some missing. This table has 240,000 or so clones, about 84% appearing once. The source material was peripheral blood. Receptor source: a man older than 75 with acute or convalescent COVID-19.

The chain employs TRBV18 and TRBJ2-1; 9 nucleotides agree with TRBD2. The CDR3 has 17 amino acids. With 0 bases clipped from V and 2 bases from J, the junction kept 5 bases outside the gene matches. Germline values: CDR1 KGHSH, CDR2 LQKENI. This CDR3 reads CASSPPASGVTYNEQFF. The DNA of the CDR3 is TGTGCCAGCTCACCACCGGCTAGCGGGGTAACCTACAATGAGCAGTTCTTC. Full variable domain (remainder filled in from reference TRBV18 and TRBJ2-1): NAGVMQNPRHLVRRRGQEARLRCSPMKGHSHVYWYRQLPEEGLKFMVYLQKENIIDESGMPKERFSAEFPKEGPSILRIQQVVRGDSAAYFCASSPPASGVTYNEQFFGPGTRLTVL.

V usage is TRBV14 and J usage is TRBJ2-7; TRBD2 agrees at 9 bases. The CDR3 consists of 19 residues. After removal of 3 bases from V and 3 bases from J, the junction contained 18 bases not matched to a gene. CDR1 SGHDN and CDR2 FVKESK come from the germline V gene. The CDR3 bases are TGTGCCAGCAGCCATGCGCCACCGGGACTAGCTTTTGGGGTCTACGAGCAGTACTTC. It specifies CASSHAPPGLAFGVYEQYF. Full variable domain (missing parts from reference TRBV14 and TRBJ2-7): EAGVTQFPSHSVIEKGQTVTLRCDPISGHDNLYWYRRVMGKEIKFLLHFVKESKQDESGMPNNRFLAERTGGTYSTLKVQPAELEDSGVYFCASSHAPPGLAFGVYEQYFGPGTRLTVT.

This clone appeared once. V and J are TRBV5-8 and TRBJ2-7; no clear D. Per germline, CDR1 SGHTS and CDR2 YDEGEE. This CDR3 has 14 amino acids. Trimming pared 0 bases from V and 5 bases from J, leaving 12 bases between. CDR3 DNA sequence: TGTGCCAGCAGCTTGGGGGCAGGTCTGAACGAGCAGTACTTC. Its protein is CASSLGAGLNEQYF.

The CDR3 DNA sequence: TGCAGCGTTGGGACAGGGGCTCTCTCTGGAAACACCATATATTTT. It yields the protein CSVGTGALSGNTIYF. The V and J genes are TRBV29-1 and TRBJ1-3; 9 bases are a match to TRBD1. The CDR3 covers 15 residues. J lost 0 bases, V lost 4 bases, and 4 bases had no gene match. From germline, CDR1 is SQVTM and CDR2 ANQGSEA.

Only one count was recorded for this clone. The chain links TRBV19 to TRBJ1-5; 8 bases map to TRBD1. Germline CDR1 reads LNHDA; CDR2 reads SQIVND (reference sequence). V was pared by 6 bases and J by 2 bases, with 9 bases of the junction left unmatched. This CDR3 region has 16 residues. CDR3 bases: TGTGCCAGTAGCCAACAGGGGGTAAGGGGCAATCAGCCCCAGCATTTT. This encodes CASSQQGVRGNQPQHF.

In the case of this clone: The junction does not match germline at one end; this may be a read error. The chain uses TRBV7-2 and TRBJ2-1; 8 bases match TRBD1. The CDR3 has 13 amino acids. CDR1 SGHTA and CDR2 FQGNSA come from the germline V gene. CDR3 region: CASSARQGSNHLF. The CDR3 DNA reads TGTGCCAGCAGCGCGCGACAGGGGTCAAACCACCTCTTC.

For the CDR3, the DNA is TGTGCCAGCTCAGGAATCACAGGGGTTAGCAATCAGCCCCAGCATTTT. Protein sequence: CASSGITGVSNQPQHF. J is TRBJ1-5 and V is TRBV18; 7 positions agree with TRBD1. CDR1 is KGHSH, CDR2 LQKENI, per germline. The CDR3 is 16 amino acids. Losses at the gene ends were 5 bases for V and 0 bases for J; bases not matched to a gene: 7.

The chain is built from TRBV27 and TRBJ2-7, with 7 bases fitting TRBD2. Germline CDR1 MNHEY, CDR2 SMNVEV (reference sequence). Unmatched junction bases numbered 4, after V lost 2 bases and J lost 3 bases. The CDR3 has 14 amino acids. Written as DNA, the CDR3 is TGTGCCAGCAGTTTAACCGGGGGGTACTACGAGCAGTACTTC. This translates into CASSLTGGYYEQYF.

J is TRBJ2-1 and V is TRBV9; 7 bases are shared with TRBD2. The V segment lost 0 bases and the J segment 4 bases; nucleotides outside the gene matches: 7. The CDR3 has 16 amino acids. Germline CDR1 SGDLS, CDR2 YYNGEE. The chain's CDR3 is CASSVGLAETYNEQFF. The CDR3 DNA sequence: TGTGCCAGCAGCGTAGGGCTAGCGGAAACATACAATGAGCAGTTCTTC.

The sample holds one count of this clone. The chain is built from TRBV9 and TRBJ1-1; 7 bases map to TRBD1. This CDR3 region has 15 residues. CDR1 SGDLS and CDR2 YYNGEE come from the germline V gene. The trim removed 0 bases at V and 5 bases at J, leaving 7 bases unmatched. The CDR3, as DNA: TGTGCCAGCAGCGTAGGTGGGCAGGGGGGTACTGAAGCTTTCTTT. Protein: CASSVGGQGGTEAFF. The full variable domain, its missing parts supplied by reference TRBV9 and TRBJ1-1, is DSGVTQTPKHLITATGQRVTLRCSPRSGDLSVYWYQQSLDQGLQFLIQYYNGEERAKGNILERFSAQQFPDLHSELNLSSLELGDSALYFCASSVGGQGGTEAFFGQGTRLTVV.

This rearrangement joins TRBV5-6 to TRBJ1-1; 10 positions match TRBD1. V dropped 4 bases and J dropped 4; count of bases not matched to a gene: 7. Per germline, CDR1 SGHDT and CDR2 YYEEEE. The CDR3 has 15 residues. For the CDR3, the DNA is TGTGCCAGCAGCGAGGACAGGGGGTTTGGCACTGAAGCTTTCTTT. As protein: CASSEDRGFGTEAFF.

The sample holds a few counts of this clone. CDR3 sequence: CASSSTAGTSGREQFF. In DNA form, the CDR3 reads TGTGCCAGCAGCTCAACTGCCGGGACTAGCGGGAGGGAGCAGTTCTTC. The rearrangement joins TRBV7-2 to TRBJ2-1; TRBD2 matches 15 bases. CDR1 is SGHTA and CDR2 is FQGNSA in the germline V gene. CDR3 length: 16 amino acids. V lost 4 bases, J lost 10 bases, and 8 bases stayed unmatched.

V and J are TRBV5-1 and TRBJ1-4; possible D gene TRBD1, 5 bases. The germline V gene encodes CDR1 SGHRS and CDR2 YFSETQ. Trimming removed 4 bases at V and 4 bases at J, with 14 bases between. The CDR3 extends over 15 amino acids. The CDR3 reads CASSPPQGLNEKLFF. For the CDR3, the DNA is TGCGCCAGCAGCCCCCCGCAGGGACTTAATGAAAAACTGTTTTTT.

This clone came up a few times. V usage is TRBV5-6 and J usage is TRBJ1-3; 11 bases agree with TRBD1. Germline CDR1 SGHDT, CDR2 YYEEEE. The CDR3 totals 16 residues. The junction had 6 bases not matched to a gene; V was cut back by 3 bases and J by 4 bases. CDR3 nucleotide sequence: TGTGCCAGCAGCTCTGGACAGGGGGCGAAGGGAAACACCATATATTTT. It codes for CASSSGQGAKGNTIYF.

The chain carries TRBV3-1 (or the pseudogene TRBV3-2) and TRBJ2-5; tentative D call: TRBD1 (5 bases). V was pared by 0 bases and J by 7 bases, with 6 bases between. CDR1 and CDR2 from the germline V gene are LGHDT and YNNKEL (reference sequence). This CDR3 has 12 amino acids. The CDR3: CASSQDRGTQYF. In nucleotides, the CDR3 is TGTGCCAGCAGCCAAGATAGGGGGACCCAGTACTTC.

This CDR3 is CASSLARGRDTEAFF. As DNA, the CDR3 is TGTGCCAGCAGCTTAGCCCGCGGGAGAGACACTGAAGCTTTCTTT. The chain couples TRBV11-3 to TRBJ1-1; no clear D. Per germline, CDR1 SGHNT and CDR2 YENEEA. This CDR3 is 15 amino acids long. V was trimmed by 1 base and J by 3 bases, leaving 12 bases between them.

The CDR3: CASSVVGDDSPLHF. CDR3 DNA: TGTGCCAGCAGCGTAGTAGGGGATGATTCACCCCTCCACTTT. This chain connects TRBV9 to TRBJ1-6, with D perhaps TRBD1 (5 bases). Trimming took 0 bases from V and 8 from J, leaving 9 bases between them. Germline CDR1 and CDR2: SGDLS and YYNGEE. The CDR3 totals 14 residues.

This chain uses TRBV9 with TRBJ2-3; 9 nucleotides align to TRBD2. This CDR3 is built from 15 residues. Germline loops: CDR1 SGDLS, CDR2 YYNGEE. With V trimmed by 0 bases and J by 5 bases, 4 bases remained unmatched. CDR3 nucleotides: TGTGCCAGCAGCGTAGAGGGTAGCGGGAGAGATACGCAGTATTTT. Its protein product is CASSVEGSGRDTQYF.

The chain couples TRBV28 to TRBJ1-3, with TRBD1 matching over 7 bases. The CDR3 has 14 residues. Trimming removed 6 bases from V and 4 bases from J; junction bases left unmatched: 6. Germline V gene sequence: CDR1 MDHEN, CDR2 SYDVKM. The CDR3 sequence: CASSTTGIGNTIYF. CDR3 in DNA: TGTGCCAGCAGCACGACAGGGATCGGAAACACCATATATTTT.

The rearrangement uses TRBV10-1 and TRBJ2-5; D uncertain. V lost 2 bases, J lost 3 bases, and 7 bases lay in between. The germline V gene encodes CDR1 WNHNN and CDR2 SYGVQD (reference sequence). The CDR3 runs to 13 residues. In DNA form, the CDR3 reads TGCGCCAGCAGTGAGAACAGAAAAGAGACCCAGTACTTC. Translation: CASSENRKETQYF.

V and J are TRBV19 and TRBJ1-2, with D possibly matching TRBD1 (6 bases). This CDR3 comprises 14 residues. Germline V gives CDR1 LNHDA, CDR2 SQIVND (reference sequence). Trimming took off 1 base at V and 4 bases at J, with 10 bases between the two ends. CDR3 sequence reads: CASSIGGQSYGYTF. Written as DNA, the CDR3 is TGTGCCAGTAGTATAGGCGGACAGAGCTATGGCTACACCTTC.